The sequence of this TCR beta chain was determined in a study of cytomegalovirus exposure and HLA in healthy donors. The CDR3 has 11 residues. Trimming removed 2 bases at V and 9 bases at J, with 7 bases between. The germline V gene encodes CDR1 SGHTA and CDR2 FQGNSA. It was with 60 Vbeta and 13 Jbeta primers that the PCR ran. The assay was immunoSEQ multiplex PCR, and TCRdb's table has in-frame clones only and misses some. The profile shows around 200,000 clones, roughly 80% of them singletons. The specimen sequenced was PBMCs. The TCR sequence derives from a boy younger than 18 in good health and CMV-seronegative. The J gene is TRBJ1-1, the V gene TRBV7-2; maybe TRBD1 (5 bases). The CDR3 is CASSLTGQAFF. DNA for the CDR3: TGTGCCAGCAGCTTAACAGGTCAAGCTTTCTTT.